Below are 19 T cell receptor beta chains sequenced from a single sample in a study of Ad26.COV2.S vaccination and SARS-CoV-2 variants (dated by TCRdb to the early 2020s). What the treatment or condition label conveys for this sample: 19 received Ad26.COV2.S at low or high dose, single or two shots; several received placebo; per-sample allocation not given. For vaccine and placebo recipients, the sequenced repertoires came from samples collected on day 63 after the first injection. Receptors were amplified or captured by the immunoSEQ multiplex PCR assay. The table comes from immuneACCESS by way of TCRdb, which keeps in-frame sequences with V and J called. Part of the clones is missing from these tables; in studies checked, under half for an unresolved V gene and the rest for unknown reasons. For this sample the table gives approximately 500,000 clones, of which around 90% were detected only once. The ten largest clonotypes hold roughly 13% of the sample.

The sample in question was peripheral blood, obtained in a trial of Ad26.COV2.S vaccine versus placebo. These receptors all come from a person aged 18 to 59 who received the Ad26.COV2.S COVID-19 vaccine or a placebo.

The V and J genes are TRBV19 and TRBJ1-5; 11 positions match TRBD1. With V trimmed by 0 bases and J by 11 bases, 3 bases remained unmatched. The CDR3 consists of 14 residues. The germline V gene encodes CDR1 LNHDA and CDR2 SQIVND (reference sequence). CDR3 in amino acids: CASSIDGDRGTQHF. For the CDR3, the DNA is TGTGCCAGTAGTATAGATGGGGACAGGGGGACCCAGCATTTT.

As DNA, the CDR3 is TGTGCCAGTAGTATAGACTCCGACCTCAGCTACACCTTC. It codes for CASSIDSDLSYTF. This sequence joins TRBV19 and TRBJ1-2; D ambiguous. CDR1 is LNHDA and CDR2 is SQIVND in the germline V gene (reference sequence). V lost 0 bases and J lost 9, with 11 bases in between. The CDR3 has 13 amino acids. The whole variable domain, remainder taken from reference TRBV19 and TRBJ1-2, is DGGITQSPKYLFRKEGQNVTLSCEQNLNHDAMYWYRQDPGQGLRLIYYSQIVNDFQKGDIAEGYSVSREKKESFPLTVTSAQKNPTAFYLCASSIDSDLSYTFGSGTRLTVV.

The chain is built from TRBV18 and TRBJ2-1, with 7 bases that match TRBD2. Trimming at V came to 1 base and at J to 5 bases, leaving 5 bases not matched to a gene. The CDR3 contains 15 residues. CDR1 is KGHSH, CDR2 LQKENI, per germline. CDR3 in amino acids: CASSPRTSANNEQFF. The DNA of the CDR3 is TGTGCCAGCTCACCACGCACTAGCGCCAACAATGAGCAGTTCTTC.

This chain connects TRBV9 to TRBJ2-1; D is possibly TRBD2 (6 bases). The CDR3 is 14 residues long. The V gene lost 0 bases and the J gene lost 8 bases, with 12 bases spanning the gap. From germline, CDR1 is SGDLS and CDR2 YYNGEE. CDR3 amino acids: CASSVVWTNDEQFF. The CDR3 nucleotides are TGTGCCAGCAGCGTAGTCTGGACTAATGATGAGCAGTTCTTC.

The J gene is TRBJ1-5, the V gene TRBV6-6; 8 nucleotides match TRBD1. Germline assignment: CDR1 MNHNY and CDR2 SVGAGI (reference sequence). J gave up 9 bases and V 7 bases, and 8 bases lay outside the gene matches. The CDR3 runs 13 residues. CDR3 DNA: TGTGCCAGCATCAAACAGGGGGGTCTGCCCCAGCATTTT. Translating it yields CASIKQGGLPQHF.

CDR3 loop: CASSQMVSRGSGELFF. The CDR3 DNA reads as TGTGCCAGCAGCCAGATGGTATCCAGGGGATCCGGGGAGCTGTTTTTT. The chain uses TRBV2 and TRBJ2-2; possible D gene TRBD1, 6 bases. This CDR3 has 16 residues. Trimming cost V 6 bases and J 6 bases, with 20 bases left between them. CDR1 and CDR2 from the germline V gene are SNHLY and FYNNEI.

The gene calls are TRBV9 and TRBJ1-2; tentative D call: TRBD1 (5 bases). V lost 0 bases to trimming and J lost 4 bases, with 19 bases between them. This CDR3 has 17 residues. Per germline, CDR1 SGDLS and CDR2 YYNGEE. As DNA, the CDR3 is TGTGCCAGCAGCGTAGAGGGGTTTAGAAGCCCCCTCTATGGCTACACCTTC. Its translation is CASSVEGFRSPLYGYTF.

V gene TRBV10-3 combines with J gene TRBJ1-6; 12 positions match TRBD1. The CDR3 spans 14 residues. Germline V gene sequence: CDR1 ENHRY, CDR2 SYGVKD. J lost 6 bases, V lost 10 bases, and 4 bases had no gene match. As DNA, the CDR3 is TGTGCCACCTGGGACAGGGGGCTTAATTCACCCCTCCACTTT. This codes for CATWDRGLNSPLHF.

This sequence joins TRBV3-1 (or the pseudogene TRBV3-2) and TRBJ2-5; the D gene is possibly TRBD2 (5 bases). This CDR3 is built from 11 residues. V was pared by 7 bases and J by 7 bases, with 10 bases between. CDR1 is LGHDT and CDR2 is YNNKEL in the germline V gene (reference sequence). The CDR3 DNA reads TGTGCCAGCACCCGAGGAGGGACCCAGTACTTC. Translation gives CASTRGGTQYF.

The chain recombines TRBV27 with TRBJ2-1; no reliable D call. With 5 bases removed from V and 0 bases from J, the gap between germline ends came to 8 bases. Per the germline V gene, CDR1 is MNHEY and CDR2 is SMNVEV (reference sequence). This CDR3 is 14 amino acids long. CDR3 nucleotide sequence: TGTGCCAGCAGTCCCATTGGCTCCTACAATGAGCAGTTCTTC. Protein sequence: CASSPIGSYNEQFF.

This clone turned up a few times. The gene calls are TRBV3-1 (or the pseudogene TRBV3-2) and TRBJ1-6; 8 bases match TRBD1. Germline V gene lookup returns CDR1 LGHDT and CDR2 YNNKEL (reference sequence). This CDR3 spans 17 amino acids. With 2 bases clipped from V and 7 bases from J, the junction kept 10 bases outside the gene matches. The CDR3 sequence: CASSQPKTGANNSPLHF. CDR3 DNA: TGTGCCAGCAGCCAACCAAAGACAGGGGCGAACAATTCACCCCTCCACTTT.

The CDR3 DNA reads as TGTGCCAGCAGCTTCAGGGGAGAAGCTTTCTTT. This gives the protein CASSFRGEAFF. J is TRBJ1-1 and V is TRBV11-2, with a possible D match to TRBD1 (6 bases). Looked up from germline, CDR1 is SGHAT and CDR2 is FQNNGV. Deletions cut 3 bases from V and 8 bases from J, with 7 bases between. The CDR3 contains 11 residues.

The V and J genes are TRBV5-1 and TRBJ2-2; D is unresolved. The CDR3 has 13 residues. V was cut by 0 bases and J by 8 bases, with 8 bases left in between. CDR1 and CDR2 (germline): SGHRS, YFSETQ. The CDR3 spells CASSLDRSGELFF. Written as DNA, the CDR3 is TGCGCCAGCAGCTTGGATCGGTCGGGGGAGCTGTTTTTT.

A single count supports this clone. The chain uses TRBV4-2 and TRBJ2-7; D ambiguous. Trimming took off 2 bases at V and 2 bases at J, with 10 bases between the two ends. The CDR3 covers 14 residues. Per germline, CDR1 LGHNA and CDR2 YNFKEQ. The CDR3 protein is CASSQPGLAYEQYF. The CDR3 nucleotides read TGTGCCAGCAGCCAACCGGGTCTTGCCTACGAGCAGTACTTC.

The V and J genes are TRBV4-2 and TRBJ1-4, with 8 bases that match TRBD1. The junction had 10 bases not matched to a gene; V was cut back by 6 bases and J by 7 bases. The CDR3 totals 15 residues. Germline V gives CDR1 LGHNA, CDR2 YNFKEQ. DNA of the CDR3: TGTGCCAGCAGGGATCCCGGGACAGGCGGTGAAAAACTGTTTTTT. Encoded protein: CASRDPGTGGEKLFF.

The chain joins TRBV9 to TRBJ2-7, with a weak D call TRBD2 (7 bases). This CDR3 comprises 15 residues. CDR1 is SGDLS and CDR2 is YYNGEE in the germline V gene. Trimming pared 4 bases from V and 1 base from J, leaving 15 bases between. The chain's CDR3 is CASSRRGEGSYEQYF. In DNA form, the CDR3 reads TGTGCCAGCAGCAGGAGGGGGGAGGGTTCCTACGAGCAGTACTTC.

The rearrangement uses TRBV18 and TRBJ1-5; weak D call: TRBD1 (5 bases). With 3 bases removed from V and 5 bases from J, the gap between germline ends came to 8 bases. The CDR3 is 13 amino acids. CDR1 is KGHSH, CDR2 LQKENI, per germline. The CDR3 loop reads CASSPGTYQPQHF. Here the CDR3 DNA reads TGTGCCAGCTCACCCGGGACCTATCAGCCCCAGCATTTT.

The chain links TRBV27 to TRBJ2-1, with D perhaps being TRBD1 or TRBD2 (7 bases each). The CDR3 loop spans 16 amino acids. Trimming cost V 6 bases and J 6 bases, with 21 bases left between them. CDR1 is MNHEY and CDR2 is SMNVEV in the germline V gene (reference sequence). The CDR3 loop reads CASSPSGGGFSNEQFF. The DNA of the CDR3 is TGTGCCAGCAGCCCCTCAGGGGGGGGCTTTTCCAATGAGCAGTTCTTC.

This chain uses TRBV2 with TRBJ2-1; weak D call: TRBD2 (6 bases). Germline V gene data show CDR1 as SNHLY and CDR2 as FYNNEI. Trimming removed 8 bases at V and 0 bases at J, with 14 bases between. The CDR3 totals 15 residues. The CDR3: CASSPEGISYNEQFF. For the CDR3, the DNA is TGTGCCAGCTCCCCGGAGGGTATCTCCTACAATGAGCAGTTCTTC.